The 20 T cell receptor beta chains reported below all come from one sample, sequenced in a study of T cells in Graves' hyperthyroidism and ophthalmopathy. Researchers amplified the TCR beta CDR3 regions from RNA transcripts. During a first-round RT-PCR of the TCR CDR3, the HTBI primer set was used. Using its own MiXCR run on the multiplex PCR reads, TCRdb lists one record per CDR3 protein. The profile shows fewer than 900,000 distinct CDR3 sequences, around a sixth of them singletons. The sequenced sample was blood. These receptors were obtained from a woman in her forties or fifties with Graves' hyperthyroidism that later progressed to Graves' ophthalmopathy.

The rearrangement links TRBV3-1 to TRBJ1-5; 7 nucleotides agree with TRBD1. CDR1 LGHDT and CDR2 YNNKEL come from the germline V gene (reference sequence). J gave up 4 bases and V 0 bases, and 6 bases lay outside the gene matches. This CDR3 contains 16 residues. As DNA, the CDR3 is TGTGCCAGCAGCCAAGAGTGGGACAGCTTAAATCAGCCCCAGCATTTT. The encoded protein is CASSQEWDSLNQPQHF. The variable domain in full, with the rest retrieved from reference TRBV3-1 and TRBJ1-5, is DTAVSQTPKYLVTQMGNDKSIKCEQNLGHDTMYWYKQDSKKFLKIMFSYNNKELIINETVPNRFSPKSPDKAHLNLHINSLELGDSAVYFCASSQEWDSLNQPQHFGDGTRLSIL.

The chain is built from TRBV18 and TRBJ1-5, with a possible D match to TRBD1 (5 bases). CDR1 and CDR2 (germline): KGHSH, LQKENI. V was shortened by 0 bases and J by 4 bases, with 13 bases between the two germline ends. The CDR3 runs to 16 residues. CDR3 amino acids: CASSPPGQLENQPQHF. The CDR3 bases are TGTGCCAGCTCACCACCGGGGCAGCTAGAAAATCAGCCCCAGCATTTT.

CDR3 coding DNA: TGTGCTAGTGGTTTGGGAGACGCGGGCCCCGAGACCCAGTACTTC. Its translation: CASGLGDAGPETQYF. This chain links TRBV12-5 with TRBJ2-5, with D perhaps matching TRBD2 (5 bases). CDR3 length equals 15 residues. V was cut by 1 base and J by 5 bases, with 14 bases left in between. CDR1 is LGHNT and CDR2 is FRNRAP in the germline V gene.

This clonotype has a count of ten or more. V is TRBV2 and J is TRBJ2-3; TRBD1 aligns across 8 bases. Germline V lookup: CDR1 SNHLY, CDR2 FYNNEI. J was trimmed by 3 bases and V by 6 bases; bases with no gene match: 8. The CDR3 runs to 15 residues. The CDR3 region is CASRRTGKRTDTQYF. CDR3 DNA: TGTGCCAGCAGACGGACAGGGAAAAGAACAGATACGCAGTATTTT.

The rearrangement links TRBV20-1 to TRBJ1-5; maybe TRBD1 (5 bases). Germline V lookup: CDR1 DFQATT, CDR2 SNEGSKA (reference sequence). The CDR3 consists of 16 residues. The V end was cut by 0 bases, the J end by 1 base, with 13 bases between. CDR3 residues: CSARDSGGVSNQPQHF. CDR3 sequence (DNA): TGCAGTGCTAGAGATTCTGGAGGGGTAAGCAATCAGCCCCAGCATTTT.

This chain links TRBV7-2 with TRBJ1-5; D possibly corresponds to TRBD1 (5 bases). The CDR3 length is 13 residues. The V gene lost 6 bases and the J gene lost 5 bases, with 11 bases spanning the gap. Looked up from germline, CDR1 is SGHTA and CDR2 is FQGNSA. The CDR3 DNA reads as TGTGCCAGCAGGAATCAGGGAGATCAGCCCCAGCATTTT. Translated: CASRNQGDQPQHF.

At least ten counts were recorded for this clonotype. The chain joins TRBV6-5 to TRBJ2-7; 9 nucleotides match TRBD2. The CDR3 is 16 residues long. CDR1 is MNHEY and CDR2 is SVGAGI in the germline V gene. V was clipped by 1 base and J by 1 base; unmatched bases: 5. In DNA, the CDR3 is TGTGCCAGCAGTTACTTTGGAGCGGGGGGTTCCTACGAGCAGTACTTC. This sequence encodes CASSYFGAGGSYEQYF.

This clonotype has a handful of counts. V and J are TRBV24-1 and TRBJ2-1, with D hard to call. The CDR3 totals 13 residues. V lost 4 bases, J lost 4 bases, and 7 bases lay in between. Per germline, CDR1 KGHDR and CDR2 SFDVKD. The CDR3 spells CATSEGVYNEQFF. The CDR3 nucleotides are TGTGCCACCAGTGAGGGTGTATACAATGAGCAGTTCTTC.

V is TRBV20-1 and J is TRBJ2-2; D gene ambiguous. The CDR3 sequence is 16 residues long. Deletions cut 0 bases from V and 4 bases from J, with 15 bases between. Per the germline V gene, CDR1 is DFQATT and CDR2 is SNEGSKA (reference sequence). The CDR3 bases are TGCAGTGCTAGAGATCAGCAGAAAACTTTCACCGGGGAGCTGTTTTTT. The encoded protein is CSARDQQKTFTGELFF.

This clonotype was seen ten or more times. CDR3 in amino acids: CASSGAGSYEQYF. The CDR3 DNA is TGTGCCAGCAGTGGAGCAGGCTCCTACGAGCAGTACTTC. The chain employs TRBV2 and TRBJ2-7; D is unresolved. The V gene lost 4 bases and the J gene lost 0 bases, with 7 bases spanning the gap. Per germline, CDR1 SNHLY and CDR2 FYNNEI. The CDR3 runs 13 residues.

This clonotype showed up just a few times. This rearrangement joins TRBV20-1 to TRBJ1-2, with no clear D. Germline V gives CDR1 DFQATT, CDR2 SNEGSKA (reference sequence). The CDR3 has 10 residues. V was cut by 4 bases and J by 7 bases, with 7 bases left in between. This CDR3 reads CSAMLSGYTF. The CDR3 coding sequence is TGCAGTGCTATGTTGTCTGGCTACACCTTC.

The chain has TRBV19 and TRBJ2-4; 7 nucleotides align to TRBD1. In germline, CDR1 is LNHDA, CDR2 SQIVND (reference sequence). V shed 6 bases, J shed 5 bases, and the junction held 4 bases outside the gene matches. This CDR3 has 13 residues. CDR3 sequence (DNA): TGTGCCAGTAGCCGGGACAGAGAAAACATTCAGTACTTC. Translation gives CASSRDRENIQYF.

This clonotype has ten or more counts. The chain is built from TRBV7-8 and TRBJ1-2, with 10 nucleotides matching TRBD1. V shed 6 bases and J 6 bases; nucleotides not matched to a gene: 10. Germline V gene sequence: CDR1 SGHVS, CDR2 FQNEAQ. The CDR3 loop spans 15 amino acids. CDR3 protein: CASRSAGTGDHGYTF. In DNA form, the CDR3 reads TGTGCCAGCAGATCCGCCGGGACAGGGGATCATGGCTACACCTTC.

The J gene is TRBJ1-6, the V gene TRBV5-4, with a weak D call TRBD1 (5 bases). Per the germline V gene, CDR1 is SGHNT and CDR2 is YYREEE (reference sequence). The CDR3 is made up of 16 amino acids. Trimming left V 4 bases short and J 6 bases short, with 17 bases between. This CDR3 is CASSLGRGRTNSPLHF. In DNA form, the CDR3 reads TGTGCCAGCAGCCTGGGACGTGGACGGACTAATTCACCCCTCCACTTT.

This clonotype was counted between two and nine times. This chain joins TRBV20-1 and TRBJ1-5; the D gene is possibly TRBD1 (5 bases). Germline CDR1 DFQATT, CDR2 SNEGSKA (reference sequence). CDR3 length: 13 residues. V lost 4 bases and J lost 7, with 14 bases in between. The CDR3 loop is CSANFQGRQPQHF. CDR3 bases: TGCAGTGCTAACTTCCAGGGACGACAGCCCCAGCATTTT.

The rearrangement joins TRBV7-9 to TRBJ1-6; possible D gene TRBD1, 5 bases. V lost 3 bases, J lost 5 bases, and 11 bases lay in between. Germline CDR1 reads SEHNR; CDR2 reads FQNEAQ (reference sequence). There are 15 residues in the CDR3. The CDR3 DNA reads TGTGCCAGCAGCTTGGGGAGGGGTAATAATTCACCCCTCCACTTT. Translating gives CASSLGRGNNSPLHF.

The chain employs TRBV4-1 and TRBJ1-1, with D tentatively TRBD1 (6 bases). CDR3 length: 14 residues. V lost 4 bases and J lost 1, with 10 bases in between. Germline CDR1 and CDR2: MGHRA and YSYEKL. CDR3 sequence (DNA): TGCGCCAGCAGCCGAGTGACAGGGAACACTGAAGCTTTCTTT. Amino acid sequence: CASSRVTGNTEAFF.

A few counts support this clonotype. The V and J genes are TRBV19 and TRBJ2-5; D uncertain. V lost 3 bases to trimming and J lost 5 bases, with 13 bases between them. The CDR3 spans 14 residues. Germline V gives CDR1 LNHDA, CDR2 SQIVND (reference sequence). CDR3 residues: CASSISRNGETQYF. DNA for the CDR3: TGTGCCAGTAGTATCTCCCGGAACGGCGAGACCCAGTACTTC.

CDR3 in amino acids: CASSVAGQHTEAFF. The DNA of the CDR3 is TGTGCCAGCAGCGTAGCTGGGCAGCACACTGAAGCTTTCTTT. V is TRBV9 and J is TRBJ1-1; D call uncertain. Trimming pared 0 bases from V and 3 bases from J, leaving 9 bases between. This CDR3 spans 14 amino acids. Germline CDR1 SGDLS, CDR2 YYNGEE.

A word on this clonotype: A much larger clone lies a single base off, so this may be a read error. J is TRBJ1-6 and V is TRBV3-1; 8 nucleotides agree with TRBD1. V lost 2 bases, J lost 8 bases, and 11 bases stayed unmatched. This CDR3 is 17 amino acids long. CDR1 and CDR2 (germline): LGHDT, YNNKEL (reference sequence). Here the CDR3 DNA reads TGTGCCAGCAGCCAAAACAGGGGGGTCGGGCATGATTCACCCCTCCACTTT. This gives the protein CASSQNRGVGHDSPLHF.